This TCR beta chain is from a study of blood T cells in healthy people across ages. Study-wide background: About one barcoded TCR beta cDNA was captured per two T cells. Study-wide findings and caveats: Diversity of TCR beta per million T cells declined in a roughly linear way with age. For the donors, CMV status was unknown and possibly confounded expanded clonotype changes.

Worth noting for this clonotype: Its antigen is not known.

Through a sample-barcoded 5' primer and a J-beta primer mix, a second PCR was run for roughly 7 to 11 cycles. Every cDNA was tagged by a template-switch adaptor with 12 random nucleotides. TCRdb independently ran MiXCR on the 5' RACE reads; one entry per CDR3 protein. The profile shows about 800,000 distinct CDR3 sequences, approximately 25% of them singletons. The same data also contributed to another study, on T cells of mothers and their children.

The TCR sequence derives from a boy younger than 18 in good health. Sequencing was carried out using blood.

The CDR3 bases are TGTGCCAGCAGCCTTGAGGCAGGGACAGAGACCCAGTACTTC. Amino acids: CASSLEAGTETQYF. The rearrangement links TRBV7-9 to TRBJ2-5, with D perhaps matching TRBD1 or TRBD2 (5 bases each). V was cut by 5 bases and J by 4 bases, with 14 bases left in between. Germline CDR1 is SEHNR and CDR2 is FQNEAQ (reference sequence). The CDR3 loop spans 14 amino acids.